This TCR beta chain derives from a study of long-term antiretroviral therapy in people with HIV. It was version v3.0 of the immunoSEQ assay that was run at survey level. TCRdb keeps only in-frame clones here, not all; method: immunoSEQ multiplex PCR. Found here are 17,000 or so clones, roughly 96% of them singletons; the top ten hold 1.2% to 1.5%. This clonotype originated in a man aged 25-45 years with HIV. The sequencing here drew on unsorted PBMCs, taken more than 10 years after starting antiretroviral therapy.

The DNA of the CDR3 is TGTGCCAGCTCAACCTACCAAGAGACCCAGTACTTC. Translating gives CASSTYQETQYF. The rearrangement uses TRBV18 and TRBJ2-5; D call uncertain. Germline values: CDR1 KGHSH, CDR2 LQKENI. CDR3 length equals 12 residues. Trimming took 5 bases from V and 0 from J, leaving 4 bases between them.